The 13 T cell receptor beta chains listed next were all sequenced from one sample in a study of radiation and T cells in renal cell carcinoma. Time point described: blood 2 weeks post-SBRT. Treatment defined: 15 Gy SBRT to primary tumor, nephrectomy 4 weeks later. Repertoires were generated with immunoSEQ multiplex PCR, while TCRdb's copy carries only in-frame clones and drops some. The profile shows 150,000 to 180,000 clones, about nine tenths of them singletons. Specimen: blood, collected from a patient whose treatment included radiotherapy and nephrectomy. The source is a woman aged 45-60 years with renal cell carcinoma.

This clone has a single count. The genes are TRBV2 and TRBJ2-5, with 9 nucleotides matching TRBD1. Looked up from germline, CDR1 is SNHLY and CDR2 is FYNNEI. With V trimmed by 8 bases and J by 5 bases, 9 bases remained unmatched. CDR3 size: 14 residues. CDR3 region: CASAIQGAGETQYF. CDR3 in DNA: TGTGCCAGCGCAATACAGGGGGCGGGGGAGACCCAGTACTTC.

The chain has TRBV5-4 and TRBJ2-2; D possibly corresponds to TRBD1 (5 bases). V was shortened by 3 bases and J by 1 base, with 7 bases between the two germline ends. Per the germline V gene, CDR1 is SGHNT and CDR2 is YYREEE (reference sequence). This CDR3 spans 14 amino acids. The CDR3 sequence is CASSSDKNTGELFF. CDR3 coding DNA: TGTGCCAGCAGCTCGGACAAGAACACCGGGGAGCTGTTTTTT. Based on the CDR3 plus reference TRBV5-4 and TRBJ2-2, the full variable domain is ETGVTQSPTHLIKTRGQQVTLRCSSQSGHNTVSWYQQALGQGPQFIFQYYREEENGRGNFPPRFSGLQFPNYSSELNVNALELDDSALYLCASSSDKNTGELFFGEGSRLTVL.

The J gene is TRBJ2-7, the V gene TRBV5-6; D not resolved. V lost 0 bases and J 0 bases, leaving 1 base between the germline ends. The germline V gene has CDR1 SGHDT and CDR2 YYEEEE. The CDR3 spans 12 residues. DNA of the CDR3: TGTGCCAGCAGCTTGGCCTCCTACGAGCAGTACTTC. As protein: CASSLASYEQYF.

The V and J genes are TRBV11-2 and TRBJ2-7, with TRBD2 as a possible D gene (5 bases). The V end was cut by 6 bases, the J end by 2 bases, with 17 bases between. The CDR3 extends over 15 amino acids. Germline V lookup: CDR1 SGHAT, CDR2 FQNNGV. CDR3 DNA sequence: TGTGCCAGCAGTCACGCCCCGGGAACCACCTACGAGCAGTACTTC. Translated: CASSHAPGTTYEQYF.

V is TRBV6-5 and J is TRBJ1-2; TRBD1 matches at 7 bases. After removal of 6 bases from V and 4 bases from J, the junction contained 5 bases not matched to a gene. CDR1 and CDR2 from the germline V gene are MNHEY and SVGAGI. CDR3 length: 13 residues. The CDR3 DNA reads TGTGCCAGCAGCCAGGGGACAGTCTATGGCTACACCTTC. The encoded protein is CASSQGTVYGYTF.

V usage is TRBV6-1 and J usage is TRBJ1-1; TRBD1 aligns across 8 bases. The V gene end was trimmed by 5 bases and the J gene end by 2 bases; junction bases not matched to a gene: 4. CDR3 length: 14 residues. CDR1 MNHNS and CDR2 SASEGT come from the germline V gene. The CDR3 region is CASSQDRANTEAFF. CDR3 nucleotides: TGTGCCAGCAGTCAGGACAGGGCAAACACTGAAGCTTTCTTT.

The chain couples TRBV13 to TRBJ2-7; no clear D. Germline V gives CDR1 PRHDT, CDR2 FYEKMQ (reference sequence). Trimming removed 6 bases from V and 1 base from J, with 13 bases in between. This CDR3 is 14 amino acids long. The CDR3 protein is CASRPFFRSYEQYF. For the CDR3, the DNA is TGTGCCAGCAGACCGTTTTTCCGGTCCTACGAGCAGTACTTC. Variable domain in full (rest from reference TRBV13 and TRBJ2-7): AAGVIQSPRHLIKEKRETATLKCYPIPRHDTVYWYQQGPGQDPQFLISFYEKMQSDKGSIPDRFSAQQFSDYHSELNMSSLELGDSALYFCASRPFFRSYEQYFGPGTRLTVT.

This rearrangement joins TRBV29-1 to TRBJ1-2; 8 bases map to TRBD1. This CDR3 is built from 11 residues. From germline, CDR1 is SQVTM and CDR2 ANQGSEA. With 7 bases clipped from V and 8 bases from J, the junction kept 6 bases outside the gene matches. CDR3 DNA: TGCAGCGCCAGGACAGGGTACGGCTACACCTTC. Translation: CSARTGYGYTF.

The V and J genes are TRBV2 and TRBJ2-7; perhaps TRBD1 as D (5 bases). This CDR3 region has 14 residues. The germline V gene encodes CDR1 SNHLY and CDR2 FYNNEI. V was shortened by 3 bases and J by 2 bases, with 11 bases between the two germline ends. The CDR3: CASSDAGPTYEQYF. The CDR3 bases are TGTGCCAGCAGTGATGCAGGGCCTACCTACGAGCAGTACTTC.

This rearrangement joins TRBV6-5 to TRBJ1-2, with D uncertain. The CDR3 contains 15 residues. The germline V and J ends were trimmed by 6 bases and 0 bases, with 14 bases remaining between them. The germline V gene has CDR1 MNHEY and CDR2 SVGAGI. DNA of the CDR3: TGTGCCAGCAGCCGGAGGAGCCCGGCTAACTATGGCTACACCTTC. Translated: CASSRRSPANYGYTF.

In this sample, this clone turned up a few times. The chain has TRBV5-1 and TRBJ1-1, with D perhaps matching TRBD1 (5 bases). The CDR3 covers 15 residues. Germline V gene sequence: CDR1 SGHRS, CDR2 YFSETQ. V lost 4 bases and J 1 base, leaving 14 bases between the germline ends. The CDR3 loop is CASSGETVKNTEAFF. The DNA for the CDR3 is TGCGCCAGCAGCGGGGAGACAGTAAAGAACACTGAAGCTTTCTTT.

CDR3 region: CASTERGFLYGYTF. The CDR3 DNA is TGTGCCAGCACCGAAAGGGGATTCCTTTATGGCTACACCTTC. The V gene is TRBV2, the J gene TRBJ1-2; tentative D call: TRBD1 (5 bases). V lost 7 bases, J lost 5 bases, and 17 bases lay in between. This CDR3 has 14 residues. Germline CDR1 and CDR2: SNHLY and FYNNEI.

V gene TRBV4-1 combines with J gene TRBJ1-3; unclear D gene. V lost 0 bases to trimming and J lost 7 bases, with 7 bases between them. The V gene's germline CDR1 is MGHRA and CDR2 YSYEKL. The CDR3 loop spans 13 amino acids. The CDR3 sequence: CASSQEYVNTIYF. The CDR3 bases are TGCGCCAGCAGCCAAGAGTATGTGAACACCATATATTTT.